These T cell receptor beta chains were read from a single sample in a study of OX40 agonist ivuxolimab in advanced cancers. Libraries were prepared by immunoSEQ multiplex PCR; TCRdb keeps only in-frame clonotypes and omits some of them. Of over 50,000 clones in the sample, around four fifths were seen once. Specimen: CD4+ or CD8+ T cells sorted from blood, collected in a trial of the OX40 agonist ivuxolimab. These receptors all stem from an adult with an advanced solid tumor such as melanoma, head and neck, liver or kidney cancer. CDR3s include the opening cysteine and the closing phenylalanine or tryptophan. Each record gives: CDR3 protein, CDR3 DNA, D gene, clone size, J gene, V gene. D genes are given only for firm matches. Size is stated for part of the rows, as once, few or many counts, or as a class when the clone is expanded.

CASSLPNTGELFF	TGCGCCAGCAGCTTGCCGAACACCGGGGAGCTGTTTTTT	-	once	TRBJ2-2	TRBV5-1
CASSQVAPKNTEAFF	TGCGCCAGCAGCCAAGTGGCCCCGAAGAACACTGAAGCTTTCTTT	-	-	TRBJ1-1	TRBV4-3
CASSIWGDYNEQYF	TGCGCCAGCAGTATTTGGGGGGACTATAACGAGCAGTACTTC	TRBD2	-	TRBJ2-7	TRBV5-1
CASSLLGTGEKLFF	TGTGCCAGCAGTTTATTGGGGACGGGTGAAAAACTGTTTTTT	-	once	TRBJ1-4	TRBV27
CASSPLLAGENEQFF	TGTGCCAGCAGCCCCCTACTAGCGGGGGAAAATGAGCAGTTCTTC	TRBD2	-	TRBJ2-1	TRBV5-6
CASSVDGILETDTQYF	TGTGCCAGCAGCGTAGACGGGATTCTCGAAACAGATACGCAGTATTTT	-	-	TRBJ2-3	TRBV9
CASRFSGSGGQETQYF	TGTGCCAGCAGATTTTCGGGTAGCGGGGGACAAGAGACCCAGTACTTC	TRBD2	-	TRBJ2-5	TRBV7-2
CASSTTGGSNTGELFF	TGTGCCAGCAGCACAACAGGGGGCTCGAACACCGGGGAGCTGTTTTTT	TRBD1	few	TRBJ2-2	TRBV7-2
CASSLKTDPYEQYF	TGCGCCAGCAGCCTAAAAACTGACCCCTACGAGCAGTACTTC	-	-	TRBJ2-7	TRBV4-1
CATEKRESGQPQHF	TGTGCCACCGAAAAAAGGGAATCGGGTCAGCCCCAGCATTTT	-	-	TRBJ1-5	TRBV6-6
CASSHGGLDYEQYF	TGTGCCAGCAGCCACGGGGGACTAGACTACGAGCAGTACTTC	TRBD2	once	TRBJ2-7	TRBV6-6
CASSRRSCGTGTLGGYTF	TGTGCCAGCAGCAGGCGAAGTTGTGGGACAGGGACCTTGGGGGGCTACACCTTC	-	-	TRBJ1-2	TRBV21-1
CASSLGELEDTQYF	TGCGCCAGCAGCTTGGGGGAGTTGGAAGATACGCAGTATTTT	-	-	TRBJ2-3	TRBV5-1
CASSQDLGEGIRAYGYTF	TGTGCCAGCAGCCAAGACCTAGGGGAGGGAATCCGGGCCTATGGCTACACCTTC	-	-	TRBJ1-2	TRBV14
CASSMQGPTTGKLFF	TGTGCCAGTAGTATGCAGGGGCCTACGACGGGGAAACTGTTTTTT	-	-	TRBJ1-4	TRBV19
CATLRGGSSYNEQFF	TGTGCCACCCTCCGAGGGGGGAGCTCCTACAATGAGCAGTTCTTC	-	-	TRBJ2-1	TRBV15
CAWSVRETQYF	TGTGCCTGGAGTGTACGAGAGACCCAGTACTTC	-	-	TRBJ2-5	TRBV30
CASSEARLAKNIQYF	TGTGCCAGCAGTGAAGCGCGGCTAGCCAAAAACATTCAGTACTTC	-	medium-sized	TRBJ2-4	TRBV6-1
CASSLGAAPWDEQFF	TGTGCCAGCAGCTTAGGGGCGGCCCCTTGGGATGAGCAGTTCTTC	-	-	TRBJ2-1	TRBV7-9
CASTPPAGEETQYF	TGTGCCAGCACCCCGCCGGCGGGGGAAGAGACCCAGTACTTC	TRBD2	-	TRBJ2-5	TRBV6-5
CASSPGLPGSYNEQFF	TGCGCCAGCAGCCCGGGACTGCCGGGCTCCTACAATGAGCAGTTCTTC	-	-	TRBJ2-1	TRBV5-1
CASSVELATYNEQFF	TGTGCCAGCAGCGTAGAACTAGCGACCTACAATGAGCAGTTCTTC	TRBD2	-	TRBJ2-1	TRBV9
CASSRDVGSGTQYF	TGTGCCAGCAGCCGGGACGTCGGGTCTGGAACCCAGTACTTC	-	-	TRBJ2-5	TRBV5-4
CASTYQDGGSPYTQYF	TGTGCCAGCACCTACCAGGATGGGGGGTCCCCGTATACGCAGTATTTT	-	-	TRBJ2-3	TRBV28
CASSLGRGRAFF	TGTGCCAGCAGCCTAGGCAGGGGGCGAGCTTTCTTT	TRBD1	-	TRBJ1-1	TRBV4-2
CASSPRWAGHSTGELFF	TGCGCCAGCAGCCCGAGGTGGGCGGGGCACTCTACCGGGGAGCTGTTTTTT	-	-	TRBJ2-2	TRBV5-8
CAISPGGRGVTGELFF	TGTGCCATCAGCCCAGGGGGCCGAGGAGTGACAGGGGAGCTGTTTTTT	TRBD1	-	TRBJ2-2	TRBV10-3
CASSPTGVQDTQYF	TGTGCCAGCAGCCCTACCGGGGTTCAAGATACGCAGTATTTT	-	once	TRBJ2-3	TRBV7-8
CASPPQRSSYNEQFF	TGTGCCAGCCCGCCCCAAAGGAGCTCCTACAATGAGCAGTTCTTC	-	-	TRBJ2-1	TRBV27
CASSSDPQAGELFF	TGTGCCAGCAGCTCCGACCCTCAAGCGGGGGAGCTGTTTTTT	-	few	TRBJ2-2	TRBV7-2
CASTGSTNEKLFF	TGTGCCAGCACAGGGTCAACTAATGAAAAACTGTTTTTT	-	-	TRBJ1-4	TRBV2
CASKLGLPNEQFF	TGTGCCAGCAAGTTGGGACTCCCCAATGAGCAGTTCTTC	-	-	TRBJ2-1	TRBV2
CASSFRAVSGLLWGEAFF	TGTGCCAGCAGCTTTCGCGCCGTATCGGGACTTCTCTGGGGTGAAGCTTTCTTT	-	-	TRBJ1-1	TRBV11-1
CASSYEGLRGGTQYF	TGTGCCAGCAGTTACGAGGGACTCAGGGGGGGGACCCAGTACTTC	-	-	TRBJ2-5	TRBV6-5
CASSYDRGAGNTIYF	TGTGCCAGCAGTTATGACAGGGGGGCTGGAAACACCATATATTTT	TRBD1	once	TRBJ1-3	TRBV6-5
CASSSRADLAKNIQYF	TGCGCCAGCAGTAGTAGGGCAGATCTAGCCAAAAACATTCAGTACTTC	-	-	TRBJ2-4	TRBV4-1
CASSLGRVGLGSTEAFF	TGCGCCAGCAGCTTGGGAAGAGTGGGGTTGGGGAGCACTGAAGCTTTCTTT	-	-	TRBJ1-1	TRBV5-1
CASSLETTIPAFF	TGCGCCAGCAGCTTAGAAACCACTATCCCAGCTTTCTTT	-	-	TRBJ1-1	TRBV5-1
CASSERGGTYEQYF	TGTGCCAGCAGTGAGCGGGGGGGAACCTACGAGCAGTACTTC	TRBD2	-	TRBJ2-7	TRBV2
CASSAHTDTQYF	TGTGCCAGCAGTGCCCACACAGATACGCAGTATTTT	-	-	TRBJ2-3	TRBV6-5
CASSVEAGGNQPQHF	TGTGCCAGCAGCGTAGAGGCAGGTGGCAATCAGCCCCAGCATTTT	-	few	TRBJ1-5	TRBV9
CASSASGVKAYEQYF	TGTGCCAGCAGTGCCTCGGGAGTTAAGGCCTACGAGCAGTACTTC	-	-	TRBJ2-7	TRBV28
CASSYGATETQYF	TGTGCCAGCAGCTACGGGGCTACGGAGACCCAGTACTTC	-	-	TRBJ2-5	TRBV7-9
CSVARTDSYEQYF	TGCAGCGTTGCCCGGACGGACTCCTACGAGCAGTACTTC	-	-	TRBJ2-7	TRBV29-1
CASSPAGTSPEAFF	TGTGCCAGCAGCCCAGCCGGGACATCCCCTGAAGCTTTCTTT	-	-	TRBJ1-1	TRBV7-9
CASSVVGETGNTGELFF	TGTGCCAGCAGCGTAGTGGGGGAGACAGGGAACACCGGGGAGCTGTTTTTT	-	-	TRBJ2-2	TRBV9
CASSPRDRGSNTIYF	TGTGCCAGCAGCCCCCGGGACAGGGGTTCCAACACCATATATTTT	TRBD1	-	TRBJ1-3	TRBV7-2
CASSFLGGEAQHF	TGTGCCAGCAGCTTTCTCGGGGGCGAGGCCCAGCATTTT	-	-	TRBJ1-5	TRBV7-9
CASSVAGKNTEAFF	TGTGCCAGCAGCGTAGCAGGAAAGAACACTGAAGCTTTCTTT	-	-	TRBJ1-1	TRBV9
CARSTERLGTDTQYF	TGTGCCCGATCCACCGAGCGTCTCGGCACAGATACGCAGTATTTT	-	-	TRBJ2-3	TRBV6-6
CASSVRVAGTGELFF	TGTGCCAGCAGCGTAAGGGTAGCGGGGACTGGGGAGCTGTTTTTT	TRBD2	-	TRBJ2-2	TRBV9
CASSLIGQLQETQYF	TGTGCCAGCAGCTTGATCGGACAGCTACAAGAGACCCAGTACTTC	-	-	TRBJ2-5	TRBV7-8
CASSLESRGETQYF	TGTGCCAGCAGCTTAGAATCTCGTGGAGAGACCCAGTACTTC	-	-	TRBJ2-5	TRBV7-6
CASSIYRGTEAFF	TGTGCCAGCAGCATATACAGGGGCACTGAAGCTTTCTTT	TRBD1	-	TRBJ1-1	TRBV11-1
CASSPGQGSPTNEKLFF	TGTGCCAGCAGCCCCGGACAGGGAAGCCCTACTAATGAAAAACTGTTTTTT	TRBD1	few	TRBJ1-4	TRBV11-3
CASSFLGGNSPLHF	TGTGCCAGCAGCTTTCTCGGGGGAAATTCACCCCTCCACTTT	-	-	TRBJ1-6	TRBV7-2
CASGSEASTDTQYF	TGTGCCAGCGGTAGTGAGGCTAGTACAGATACGCAGTATTTT	-	-	TRBJ2-3	TRBV13
CASSLVSGSHEQYF	TGCGCCAGCAGCTTGGTGTCTGGTTCTCACGAGCAGTACTTC	-	-	TRBJ2-7	TRBV5-1
CASSYGYGYTF	TGTGCCAGCAGTTACGGGTATGGCTACACCTTC	-	-	TRBJ1-2	TRBV28
CASSLGRWDTQYF	TGTGCCAGCAGCTTAGGAAGGTGGGATACGCAGTATTTT	-	-	TRBJ2-3	TRBV7-2